This is a list of T cell receptor beta chains from one sample in a study of blood T cell repertoires in COVID-19. The method was immunoSEQ multiplex PCR; TCRdb's version includes in-frame clones alone and lacks a portion of them. The table shows 69,000 or so clones, with 82% occurring only once. Sequenced sample: peripheral blood. The receptors were sampled from a woman older than 75 with acute or convalescent COVID-19. The CDR3 runs from the conserved cysteine through the conserved F or W. Each record gives: D gene, clone size, V gene, J gene, CDR3 DNA, CDR3 protein. A D gene is named only where the DNA matches it firmly. Size is stated for part of the rows, as once, few or many counts, or as a class when the clone is expanded.

.	.	TRBV6-5	TRBJ1-4	TGTGCCAGCAGTCTTGGGGGCGCAACTAATGAAAAACTGTTTTTT	CASSLGGATNEKLFF
.	few	TRBV18	TRBJ1-5	TGTGCCAGCTCACCTGGCAGGGAAGGCAATCAGCCCCAGCATTTT	CASSPGREGNQPQHF
.	once	TRBV3-1/TRBV3-2	TRBJ2-6	TGTGCCAGCGCTGACAGAGGGGCCAACGTCCTGACTTTC	CASADRGANVLTF
.	many	TRBV5-1	TRBJ2-2	TGCGCCAGCAGCCCCGATGGACACATCACCGGGGAGCTGTTTTTT	CASSPDGHITGELFF
TRBD1	.	TRBV19	TRBJ1-5	TGTGCCAGTAGTTGGGGATCTCGCAGGGGGGGCAATCAGCCCCAGCATTTT	CASSWGSRRGGNQPQHF
TRBD2	few	TRBV2	TRBJ2-2	TGTGCCAGCAGTGTACTAGCGGGGGATACCGGGGAGCTGTTTTTT	CASSVLAGDTGELFF
.	.	TRBV7-9	TRBJ2-2	TGTGCCAGCAGCACAAGGGGGACAAGGAACACCGGGGAGCTGTTTTTT	CASSTRGTRNTGELFF
.	.	TRBV5-8	TRBJ1-1	TGTGCCAGCAGCTTGGTCTCGGTGAACACTGAAGCTTTCTTT	CASSLVSVNTEAFF
.	once	TRBV6-6	TRBJ2-5	TGTGCCAGCAGTTACCCGGGTCAGCAGACCCAGTACTTC	CASSYPGQQTQYF
.	.	TRBV2	TRBJ1-5	TGTGCCAGCAGTGTACAGGGAGGGAATCAGCCCCAGCATTTT	CASSVQGGNQPQHF
.	.	TRBV6-6	TRBJ1-1	TGTGCCAGCAAGAATACTGTGAGGGCGAACACTGAAGCTTTCTTT	CASKNTVRANTEAFF
.	.	TRBV5-1	TRBJ1-4	TGCGCCAGCAGAATTACTTCGGTACGGAATGAAAAACTGTTTTTT	CASRITSVRNEKLFF
.	.	TRBV6-1	TRBJ1-2	TGTGCCAGCAGTGAAACAGGAGCTAACTATGGCTACACCTTC	CASSETGANYGYTF
.	once	TRBV20-1	TRBJ2-5	TGCAGTGTTGCGGGGCAAGAGACCCAGTACTTC	CSVAGQETQYF